One sample yielded the 26 T cell receptor beta chains listed below, sequenced in a study of cytomegalovirus exposure and HLA in healthy donors. Primers included in the PCR were 60 Vbeta and 13 Jbeta primers. Repertoires were generated with immunoSEQ multiplex PCR, while TCRdb's copy carries only in-frame clones and drops some. The table has about 140,000 clones, nearly 90% seen once. Sequences were obtained from PBMCs. The source is a woman aged 40 to 50 in good health and CMV-seronegative.

This sequence joins TRBV27 and TRBJ2-7; 8 bases align to TRBD1. V lost 4 bases to trimming and J lost 6 bases; unmatched junction nucleotides: 5. This CDR3 comprises 13 residues. Germline V CDR1 and CDR2: MNHEY, SMNVEV (reference sequence). The CDR3 DNA reads as TGTGCCAGCAGTTACCCAGGGGGCTTCGAGCAGTACTTC. Protein: CASSYPGGFEQYF.

This rearrangement joins TRBV5-1 to TRBJ2-1, with TRBD1 as a possible D gene (5 bases). The germline V and J ends were trimmed by 8 bases and 5 bases, with 14 bases remaining between them. Germline CDR1 is SGHRS and CDR2 is YFSETQ. The CDR3 contains 13 residues. The CDR3 sequence is CASRFGADNEQFF. The CDR3 DNA sequence: TGCGCCAGTCGTTTTGGGGCGGACAATGAGCAGTTCTTC.

The J gene is TRBJ1-4, the V gene TRBV9, with D possibly TRBD1 on 5 matching bases. This CDR3 spans 15 amino acids. Trimming cost V 3 bases and J 6 bases, with 15 bases left between them. Germline loops: CDR1 SGDLS, CDR2 YYNGEE. The CDR3 region is CASSDPGGGDEKLFF. CDR3 bases: TGTGCCAGCAGCGATCCGGGCGGGGGAGATGAAAAACTGTTTTTT. The full variable domain, its missing parts supplied by reference TRBV9 and TRBJ1-4, is DSGVTQTPKHLITATGQRVTLRCSPRSGDLSVYWYQQSLDQGLQFLIQYYNGEERAKGNILERFSAQQFPDLHSELNLSSLELGDSALYFCASSDPGGGDEKLFFGSGTQLSVL.

V usage is TRBV5-5 and J usage is TRBJ1-3; D remains ambiguous. This CDR3 comprises 14 residues. Trimming took 2 bases from V and 0 from J, leaving 6 bases between them. The germline V gene has CDR1 SGHKS and CDR2 YYEKEE (reference sequence). The CDR3 DNA is TGTGCCAGCAGCTTCCCGGGCTCTGGAAACACCATATATTTT. Translation gives CASSFPGSGNTIYF.

The chain has TRBV10-1 and TRBJ2-3, with 9 bases that match TRBD2. Looked up from germline, CDR1 is WNHNN and CDR2 is SYGVQD (reference sequence). The J segment lost 4 bases and the V segment lost 8 bases, leaving 7 bases of the junction unmatched. The CDR3 loop spans 14 amino acids. The CDR3 here is CASRPGLAADTQYF. CDR3 bases: TGCGCCAGCCGCCCGGGACTAGCTGCAGATACGCAGTATTTT.

This clone was counted only a few times. V usage is TRBV6-6 and J usage is TRBJ1-2; possible D gene TRBD1, 6 bases. The ends were cut back, 4 bases at V and 4 bases at J, with 10 bases in the middle. The CDR3 contains 13 residues. Germline V lookup: CDR1 MNHNY, CDR2 SVGAGI (reference sequence). DNA of the CDR3: TGTGCCAGCAGTTCCGGACAGTCCTATGGCTACACCTTC. This translates into CASSSGQSYGYTF.

This chain joins TRBV6-1 and TRBJ1-6; D is unresolved. This CDR3 contains 16 residues. V gave up 1 base and J gave up 8 bases, with 15 bases separating them. The germline V gene has CDR1 MNHNS and CDR2 SASEGT. CDR3 residues: CASSEVVPSPDSPLHF. CDR3 coding DNA: TGTGCCAGCAGTGAAGTCGTTCCATCACCGGATTCACCCCTCCACTTT.

The rearrangement links TRBV7-2 to TRBJ2-2, with D maybe TRBD2 (5 bases). Trimming removed 5 bases at V and 5 bases at J, with 15 bases between. CDR1 SGHTA and CDR2 FQGNSA come from the germline V gene. The CDR3 covers 15 residues. This CDR3 reads CASSRGQTGTGELFF. The CDR3 DNA is TGTGCCAGCAGCCGAGGGCAGACGGGGACCGGGGAGCTGTTTTTT.

The chain carries TRBV4-1 and TRBJ1-5, with TRBD1 matching 7 bases. Germline V gives CDR1 MGHRA, CDR2 YSYEKL. V lost 2 bases and J lost 5; bases outside the gene matches: 12. The CDR3 extends over 17 amino acids. CDR3 in DNA: TGCGCCAGCAGCCAACCCCTCAGGGGGTCGCGTCATCAGCCCCAGCATTTT. Translating it yields CASSQPLRGSRHQPQHF.

The rearrangement links TRBV5-6 to TRBJ2-1; TRBD2 agrees at 8 bases. The CDR3 extends over 15 amino acids. Trimming at V came to 4 bases and at J to 6 bases, leaving 9 bases not matched to a gene. Germline assignment: CDR1 SGHDT and CDR2 YYEEEE. CDR3 sequence reads: CASSQSGSFSNEQFF. The CDR3 bases are TGTGCCAGCAGCCAGAGCGGGAGCTTCAGCAATGAGCAGTTCTTC.

The V gene is TRBV5-1, the J gene TRBJ2-3, with D possibly TRBD2 on 7 matching bases. CDR1 and CDR2 from the germline V gene are SGHRS and YFSETQ. Trimming shortened V by 0 bases and J by 5 bases, and 22 bases separated the two germline ends. This CDR3 has 18 amino acids. This CDR3 is CASSLVVRRGAGEDTQYF. CDR3 DNA: TGCGCCAGCAGCTTGGTAGTTCGACGGGGGGCTGGTGAAGATACGCAGTATTTT.

This clone has only one observation. CDR3 bases: TGCAGCGGGGGACAATTGAACACTGAAGCTTTCTTT. Amino acids: CSGGQLNTEAFF. The V call is TRBV29-1, the J call TRBJ1-1; a weak D match, TRBD1 (6 bases). Looked up from germline, CDR1 is SQVTM and CDR2 is ANQGSEA. The CDR3 loop spans 12 amino acids. V was trimmed by 7 bases and J by 0 bases, leaving 9 bases between them.

This rearrangement joins TRBV6-1 to TRBJ1-5; perhaps TRBD1 as D (5 bases). Germline-derived CDR1 and CDR2 are MNHNS and SASEGT. V dropped 5 bases and J dropped 0 bases, with 11 bases sitting between them. The CDR3 is 15 residues long. The CDR3 bases are TGTGCCAGCAGTACAGAGACAGTTAGCAATCAGCCCCAGCATTTT. It yields the protein CASSTETVSNQPQHF.

The J gene is TRBJ2-3, the V gene TRBV27; D unresolved. The CDR3 runs 14 residues. The V gene lost 6 bases and the J gene lost 4 bases, with 14 bases spanning the gap. Germline V gives CDR1 MNHEY, CDR2 SMNVEV (reference sequence). The CDR3 DNA is TGTGCCAGCAGCACAGTCCCTACAGCAGATACGCAGTATTTT. Its protein product is CASSTVPTADTQYF.

V is TRBV10-1 and J is TRBJ2-1; D not certain. This CDR3 is 17 amino acids long. CDR1 is WNHNN and CDR2 is SYGVQD in the germline V gene (reference sequence). V was pared by 2 bases and J by 0 bases, with 14 bases between. The CDR3 nucleotides read TGCGCCAGCAGTGAGGTTAAGGCGGCCCACTCCTACAATGAGCAGTTCTTC. It specifies CASSEVKAAHSYNEQFF.

The genes are TRBV11-2 and TRBJ1-1, with D perhaps matching TRBD1 (6 bases). The germline CDR1 and CDR2 sequences are SGHAT and FQNNGV. The CDR3 consists of 13 residues. Trimming removed 4 bases from V and 1 base from J, with 7 bases in between. The CDR3 reads CASSSQGNTEAFF. DNA for the CDR3: TGTGCCAGCAGCTCACAGGGGAACACTGAAGCTTTCTTT.

Here the CDR3 reads CASSLGATGSYEKLFF. The CDR3 DNA sequence: TGTGCCAGCAGCTTAGGGGCGACAGGGAGTTATGAAAAACTGTTTTTT. The chain has TRBV7-2 and TRBJ1-4; 7 bases match TRBD1. CDR1 and CDR2 from the germline V gene are SGHTA and FQGNSA. The CDR3 runs to 16 residues. Trimming cost V 1 base and J 6 bases; bases outside gene matches: 8. Combining the CDR3 with reference TRBV7-2 and TRBJ1-4 gives the whole variable domain GAGVSQSPSNKVTEKGKDVELRCDPISGHTALYWYRQSLGQGLEFLIYFQGNSAPDKSGLPSDRFSAERTGGSVSTLTIQRTQQEDSAVYLCASSLGATGSYEKLFFGSGTQLSVL.

The V gene is TRBV11-1, the J gene TRBJ1-1; TRBD1 aligns across 8 bases. Germline V gene lookup returns CDR1 SGHAT and CDR2 FQDESV (reference sequence). V lost 5 bases, J lost 1 base, and 6 bases stayed unmatched. The CDR3 runs to 15 residues. The CDR3 DNA follows: TGTGCCAGCAGCAAGTGGACAGGGCCGAACACTGAAGCTTTCTTT. Translation gives CASSKWTGPNTEAFF.

The chain employs TRBV4-2 and TRBJ2-3; the match to TRBD2 covers 8 bases. V lost 0 bases and J lost 2; bases outside the gene matches: 7. This CDR3 is 17 amino acids long. The V gene's germline CDR1 is LGHNA and CDR2 YNFKEQ. Here the CDR3 reads CASSQESAGRATDTQYF. DNA of the CDR3: TGTGCCAGCAGCCAAGAGAGCGCCGGGAGGGCCACAGATACGCAGTATTTT.

This clone was detected only once. This chain uses TRBV5-1 with TRBJ1-1; 10 positions match TRBD1. With 1 base clipped from V and 3 bases from J, the junction kept 6 bases outside the gene matches. Germline V gene lookup returns CDR1 SGHRS and CDR2 YFSETQ. The CDR3 has 16 residues. The CDR3 is CASSLPEDRGDTEAFF. The CDR3 bases are TGCGCCAGCAGCTTGCCCGAGGACAGGGGGGACACTGAAGCTTTCTTT. Supplemented by reference TRBV5-1 and TRBJ1-1, the full variable domain reads KAGVTQTPRYLIKTRGQQVTLSCSPISGHRSVSWYQQTPGQGLQFLFEYFSETQRNKGNFPGRFSGRQFSNSRSEMNVSTLELGDSALYLCASSLPEDRGDTEAFFGQGTRLTVV.

The chain uses TRBV19 and TRBJ2-5, with 13 nucleotides matching TRBD2. V was pared by 1 base and J by 5 bases, with 10 bases of the junction left unmatched. The CDR3 spans 18 residues. Germline lookup yields CDR1 LNHDA and CDR2 SQIVND (reference sequence). The CDR3 region is CASSIVHGLAGVRETQYF. As DNA, the CDR3 is TGTGCCAGTAGTATAGTTCACGGACTAGCGGGAGTTAGGGAGACCCAGTACTTC.

V and J are TRBV19 and TRBJ1-3; D is unresolved. Trimming removed 1 base at V and 0 bases at J, with 7 bases between. The CDR3 is 15 amino acids. Germline CDR1 LNHDA, CDR2 SQIVND (reference sequence). The CDR3 protein is CASSIGAGSGNTIYF. DNA of the CDR3: TGTGCCAGTAGTATAGGGGCCGGCTCTGGAAACACCATATATTTT. Filled out from reference TRBV19 and TRBJ1-3, the complete variable domain reads DGGITQSPKYLFRKEGQNVTLSCEQNLNHDAMYWYRQDPGQGLRLIYYSQIVNDFQKGDIAEGYSVSREKKESFPLTVTSAQKNPTAFYLCASSIGAGSGNTIYFGEGSWLTVV.

CDR3 sequence: CASRYREKAFF. CDR3 nucleotides: TGTGCCAGCAGATACCGGGAAAAAGCTTTCTTT. The chain links TRBV6-1 to TRBJ1-1; no definite D call. The V gene lost 6 bases and the J gene lost 9 bases, with 11 bases spanning the gap. CDR1 and CDR2 from the germline V gene are MNHNS and SASEGT. There are 11 residues in the CDR3.

The chain joins TRBV7-2 to TRBJ2-1; 7 nucleotides agree with TRBD2. The CDR3 contains 15 residues. Germline lookup yields CDR1 SGHTA and CDR2 FQGNSA. Losses at the gene ends were 3 bases for V and 3 bases for J; bases not matched to a gene: 5. The CDR3 loop is CASSFLAADYNEQFF. As DNA, the CDR3 is TGTGCCAGCAGCTTTCTAGCGGCCGACTACAATGAGCAGTTCTTC.

The chain carries TRBV5-1 and TRBJ1-4; 9 bases are shared with TRBD1. Germline values: CDR1 SGHRS, CDR2 YFSETQ. The V segment lost 7 bases and the J segment 8 bases; nucleotides outside the gene matches: 9. The CDR3 totals 14 residues. The CDR3: CASHRGLGEEKLFF. The CDR3 bases are TGCGCCAGCCACAGGGGGCTTGGCGAGGAAAAACTGTTTTTT.

The chain combines TRBV2 with TRBJ1-2; D perhaps matches TRBD1 (6 bases). This CDR3 comprises 16 residues. Trimming left V 5 bases short and J 5 bases short, with 21 bases between. The V gene's germline CDR1 is SNHLY and CDR2 FYNNEI. In DNA form, the CDR3 reads TGTGCCAGCAGTAATACCAGGGGTAGGCCGTTGTATGGCTACACCTTC. This sequence encodes CASSNTRGRPLYGYTF.